The 4 T cell receptor beta chains reported below all come from one sample, sequenced in a study of beta chain features in type 1 diabetes. Study-level results: TCRB CDR3s from Type 1 diabetes patients were moderately but significantly shorter in all four CD4+ subsets.

Reverse transcribing all isolated RNA meant expressed TCRB transcripts were sequenced. Sequencing was performed with immunoSEQ multiplex PCR; in TCRdb, only in-frame clones are kept and a portion is missing. The table shows around 250,000 clones, with around 13% occurring only once. No antigen is known for these receptors. Material: naive CD4+ T cells from blood. The receptors were sampled from a man aged 25-45 years with type 1 diabetes.

The chain employs TRBV25-1 and TRBJ2-5; a possible D gene is TRBD1 (6 bases). V lost 1 base to trimming and J lost 4 bases, with 16 bases between them. CDR3 size: 16 residues. In germline, CDR1 is MGHDK, CDR2 SYGVNS. Here the CDR3 DNA reads TGTGCCAGCAGTGAATCGGGCAGGGGAAAGGTAGAGACCCAGTACTTC. The encoded protein is CASSESGRGKVETQYF.

In its sample, this clone was seen a few times. The chain links TRBV5-1 to TRBJ2-3, with D perhaps TRBD2 (7 bases). Germline lookup yields CDR1 SGHRS and CDR2 YFSETQ. The CDR3 totals 15 residues. Between the trimmed V and J ends, which lost 2 bases and 7 bases, there was a span of 17 bases. The CDR3 sequence is CASSFTGGGTHTQYF. For the CDR3, the DNA is TGCGCCAGCAGCTTTACAGGCGGGGGCACGCATACGCAGTATTTT.

This rearrangement joins TRBV2 to TRBJ2-5; D might be TRBD2 (5 bases). V lost 4 bases and J lost 5, with 14 bases in between. The germline V gene has CDR1 SNHLY and CDR2 FYNNEI. CDR3 length equals 14 residues. The CDR3 sequence is CASSAPGSAETQYF. CDR3 DNA sequence: TGTGCCAGCAGTGCGCCGGGGTCCGCGGAGACCCAGTACTTC.

V gene TRBV2 combines with J gene TRBJ2-5; possibly TRBD2 for D (5 bases). The CDR3 is 10 amino acids. Germline CDR1 is SNHLY and CDR2 is FYNNEI. The V end was cut by 8 bases, the J end by 4 bases, with 5 bases between. CDR3 in amino acids: CASAGETQYF. The DNA of the CDR3 is TGTGCCAGCGCGGGAGAGACCCAGTACTTC.